This passage covers 10 T cell receptor beta chains from one sample sequenced in a study of blood T cell repertoires in COVID-19. Data came from immunoSEQ multiplex PCR; TCRdb stores just in-frame clones and leaves some out. The repertoire holds tens of thousands of clones, with around 76% as singletons. Sequencing input: peripheral blood. All receptors come from a woman older than 75 with acute or convalescent COVID-19.

The V gene is TRBV7-9, the J gene TRBJ1-5, with 7 nucleotides matching TRBD1. CDR1 is SEHNR, CDR2 FQNEAQ, per germline (reference sequence). CDR3 length: 14 amino acids. The V and J ends lost 4 bases and 5 bases, in that order; junction bases with no gene match: 5. The CDR3 region has the DNA TGTGCCAGCAGCTCCGAGGGGGCCCATCAGCCCCAGCATTTT. It encodes CASSSEGAHQPQHF. The variable domain in full, with the rest retrieved from reference TRBV7-9 and TRBJ1-5, is DTGVSQNPRHKITKRGQNVTFRCDPISEHNRLYWYRQTLGQGPEFLTYFQNEAQLEKSRLLSDRFSAERPKGSFSTLEIQRTEQGDSAMYLCASSSEGAHQPQHFGDGTRLSIL.

This clone was detected ten times or more. This sequence joins TRBV19 and TRBJ2-3, with D hard to call. Germline CDR1 and CDR2: LNHDA and SQIVND (reference sequence). The CDR3 has 13 amino acids. V dropped 2 bases and J dropped 1 base, with 4 bases sitting between them. The CDR3 is CASSIPGTDTQYF. CDR3 nucleotide sequence: TGTGCCAGTAGTATACCAGGCACAGATACGCAGTATTTT.

The chain employs TRBV7-2 and TRBJ2-7; maybe TRBD2 (5 bases). Germline V CDR1 and CDR2: SGHTA, FQGNSA. The V end lost 5 bases, the J end lost 3 bases, and 17 bases lay between the germline ends. The CDR3 runs 15 residues. The CDR3 coding sequence is TGTGCCAGCAGCCTAAGTCAGAGGGCGGGCTACGAGCAGTACTTC. It specifies CASSLSQRAGYEQYF.

The chain carries TRBV9 and TRBJ1-1; weak D call: TRBD1 (5 bases). Germline loops: CDR1 SGDLS, CDR2 YYNGEE. The CDR3 loop spans 14 amino acids. V was pared by 4 bases and J by 3 bases, with 13 bases between. CDR3 region: CASSSTTGYTEAFF. Written as DNA, the CDR3 is TGTGCCAGCAGCTCCACCACAGGTTACACTGAAGCTTTCTTT.

The rearrangement links TRBV28 to TRBJ2-3; 12 positions agree with TRBD1. Trimming cost V 1 base and J 5 bases; bases outside gene matches: 4. Germline lookup yields CDR1 MDHEN and CDR2 SYDVKM. CDR3 size: 16 residues. The CDR3, as DNA: TGTGCCAGCAGTTTATCGGGACAGGGGGCTCAAGATACGCAGTATTTT. The encoded protein is CASSLSGQGAQDTQYF.

The chain carries TRBV7-2 and TRBJ2-2, with a weak D call TRBD2 (6 bases). V was clipped by 4 bases and J by 5 bases, with 14 bases between them. Looked up from germline, CDR1 is SGHTA and CDR2 is FQGNSA. The CDR3 extends over 15 amino acids. In DNA, the CDR3 is TGTGCCAGCAGCTATCCGGGACTCCGGACCGGGGAGCTGTTTTTT. Translated: CASSYPGLRTGELFF.

The chain combines TRBV2 with TRBJ2-1; possible D gene TRBD2, 6 bases. The CDR3 length is 15 residues. CDR1 is SNHLY, CDR2 FYNNEI, per germline. V lost 4 bases and J lost 2, with 12 bases in between. DNA of the CDR3: TGTGCCAGCAGTGCCCTTAGCGGACCCTACAATGAGCAGTTCTTC. Translation: CASSALSGPYNEQFF.

The V and J genes are TRBV5-1 and TRBJ2-7, with D perhaps matching TRBD2 (6 bases). Germline values: CDR1 SGHRS, CDR2 YFSETQ. The CDR3 has 13 residues. Trimming took 4 bases from V and 2 from J, leaving 10 bases between them. CDR3 nucleotides: TGCGCCAGCAGCCCGGGACTTGCCTACGAGCAGTACTTC. This translates into CASSPGLAYEQYF.

The chain employs TRBV15 and TRBJ1-5; no firm D call. This CDR3 comprises 15 residues. Per germline, CDR1 LNHNV and CDR2 YYDKDF (reference sequence). V dropped 1 base and J dropped 7 bases, with 14 bases sitting between them. CDR3 region: CATSRAAGLGQPQHF. Here the CDR3 DNA reads TGTGCCACCAGCAGAGCCGCGGGGTTGGGGCAGCCCCAGCATTTT.

The V call is TRBV19, the J call TRBJ2-7; D is possibly TRBD2 (6 bases). CDR3 length equals 15 residues. The V gene lost 3 bases and the J gene lost 4 bases, with 16 bases spanning the gap. Germline V gene lookup returns CDR1 LNHDA and CDR2 SQIVND (reference sequence). For the CDR3, the DNA is TGTGCCAGTAGTATCATCGGGACCGGGGGTTACGAGCAGTACTTC. Protein sequence: CASSIIGTGGYEQYF.